Listed here are 30 T cell receptor beta chains from one sample, sequenced in a study of blood T cell repertoires in COVID-19. Sequencing was performed with immunoSEQ multiplex PCR; in TCRdb, only in-frame clones are kept and a portion is missing. The top ten hold roughly 4% of the sample, which has about 400,000 clones, around nine tenths seen once. Sequencing was performed on peripheral blood. These receptors came from a woman in her 30s with acute or convalescent COVID-19.

The chain employs TRBV29-1 and TRBJ2-1, with TRBD2 matching 8 bases. Germline CDR1 SQVTM, CDR2 ANQGSEA. V shed 4 bases, J shed 1 base, and the junction held 3 bases outside the gene matches. This CDR3 comprises 14 residues. This chain's CDR3 is CSVGSGGSYNEQFF. The CDR3 nucleotides are TGCAGCGTTGGGAGCGGGGGTTCCTACAATGAGCAGTTCTTC.

This chain uses TRBV10-3 with TRBJ2-7, with TRBD1 matching 9 bases. V shed 6 bases and J 2 bases; nucleotides not matched to a gene: 5. The CDR3 loop spans 14 amino acids. Germline V lookup: CDR1 ENHRY, CDR2 SYGVKD. The chain's CDR3 is CAIRDRGVPYEQYF. The CDR3 DNA is TGTGCCATCAGGGACAGGGGAGTCCCCTACGAGCAGTACTTC.

This chain links TRBV2 with TRBJ2-5; D is ambiguous. The CDR3 contains 14 residues. Germline V gives CDR1 SNHLY, CDR2 FYNNEI. V was pared by 7 bases and J by 1 base, with 13 bases between. The CDR3 DNA sequence: TGTGCCAGCAAGGATTTTCCGGGCCAAGAGACCCAGTACTTC. Translation gives CASKDFPGQETQYF.

The V gene is TRBV12-3 or TRBV12-4, the J gene TRBJ2-2; no firm D call. The CDR3 has 13 amino acids. The V end lost 6 bases, the J end lost 6 bases, and 11 bases lay between the germline ends. The CDR3 bases are TGTGCCAGCAGGCCCACTCGTTCCGGGGAGCTGTTTTTT. This codes for CASRPTRSGELFF.

The V call is TRBV9, the J call TRBJ2-2; D is uncertain. V was trimmed by 0 bases and J by 5 bases, leaving 11 bases between them. The CDR3 spans 15 residues. The V gene's germline CDR1 is SGDLS and CDR2 YYNGEE. The CDR3 nucleotides read TGTGCCAGCAGCGTAGGCGGCAGCCTAACCGGGGAGCTGTTTTTT. Its protein product is CASSVGGSLTGELFF.

The rearrangement links TRBV6-5 to TRBJ2-1, with unresolved D. The V end was cut by 0 bases, the J end by 4 bases, with 7 bases between. There are 14 residues in the CDR3. From germline, CDR1 is MNHEY and CDR2 SVGAGI. In DNA, the CDR3 is TGTGCCAGCAGTTACTCGAGCCCTTACAATGAGCAGTTCTTC. This sequence encodes CASSYSSPYNEQFF.

This clone showed up just a few times. The chain is built from TRBV2 and TRBJ1-6, with TRBD1 identical over 7 bases. This CDR3 comprises 15 residues. V lost 2 bases and J lost 9; bases outside the gene matches: 7. Germline assignment: CDR1 SNHLY and CDR2 FYNNEI. CDR3 sequence: CASSERDSLSSPLHF. The CDR3 DNA reads TGTGCCAGCAGTGAACGGGACAGCCTTTCTTCACCCCTCCACTTT.

The rearrangement joins TRBV19 to TRBJ1-1; no clear D. There are 14 residues in the CDR3. The V end lost 4 bases, the J end lost 1 base, and 10 bases lay between the germline ends. Germline V CDR1 and CDR2: LNHDA, SQIVND (reference sequence). The chain's CDR3 is CASSSLTPNTEAFF. The CDR3 nucleotides read TGTGCCAGTAGTAGCCTAACCCCGAACACTGAAGCTTTCTTT. Complete variable domain (other parts from reference TRBV19 and TRBJ1-1): DGGITQSPKYLFRKEGQNVTLSCEQNLNHDAMYWYRQDPGQGLRLIYYSQIVNDFQKGDIAEGYSVSREKKESFPLTVTSAQKNPTAFYLCASSSLTPNTEAFFGQGTRLTVV.

The rearrangement uses TRBV5-1 and TRBJ2-1, with 8 bases matching TRBD1. V was pared by 5 bases and J by 7 bases, with 11 bases of the junction left unmatched. The germline gives CDR1 SGHRS, CDR2 YFSETQ. The CDR3 is 15 residues long. The CDR3 DNA reads TGCGCCAGCAGTGCGAGCGGACAGGGTATTAATGAGCAGTTCTTC. Translated, it gives CASSASGQGINEQFF.

CDR3 bases: TGTGCCAGCAGCCACGGGGTTGCCTCCTACAATGAGCAGTTCTTC. It is translated as CASSHGVASYNEQFF. V is TRBV4-2 and J is TRBJ2-1, with D possibly being TRBD2 (5 bases). The CDR3 spans 15 residues. Trimming cost V 3 bases and J 0 bases, with 9 bases left between them. The V gene's germline CDR1 is LGHNA and CDR2 YNFKEQ.

The rearrangement joins TRBV6-1 to TRBJ2-5; D may be TRBD1 (6 bases). Per the germline V gene, CDR1 is MNHNS and CDR2 is SASEGT. V dropped 1 base and J dropped 1 base, with 10 bases sitting between them. This CDR3 comprises 15 residues. The CDR3 region is CASSEDRGIQETQYF. CDR3 DNA sequence: TGTGCCAGCAGTGAAGATAGGGGGATCCAAGAGACCCAGTACTTC.

V usage is TRBV7-2 and J usage is TRBJ1-5; D is perhaps TRBD1 (6 bases). The germline V gene encodes CDR1 SGHTA and CDR2 FQGNSA. V was cut by 5 bases and J by 3 bases, with 20 bases left in between. The CDR3 is 17 amino acids. CDR3 region: CASSPNPADSPNQPQHF. The CDR3 region has the DNA TGTGCCAGCAGCCCCAACCCAGCGGACAGTCCCAATCAGCCCCAGCATTTT.

The chain combines TRBV19 with TRBJ2-7; D call uncertain. V lost 3 bases and J lost 2, with 17 bases in between. Germline values: CDR1 LNHDA, CDR2 SQIVND (reference sequence). The CDR3 is 16 residues long. CDR3 in DNA: TGTGCCAGTAGTATTATAGGCCCCGAGGATACCTACGAGCAGTACTTC. This gives the protein CASSIIGPEDTYEQYF.

This chain links TRBV10-1 with TRBJ2-3; TRBD1 is a possible D gene (5 bases). The CDR3 length is 13 residues. Germline V gene sequence: CDR1 WNHNN, CDR2 SYGVQD (reference sequence). V was pared by 4 bases and J by 4 bases, with 9 bases between. In DNA form, the CDR3 reads TGCGCCAGCAGTGGAGACAGATCAGATACGCAGTATTTT. Translating it yields CASSGDRSDTQYF.

On this clone: The sample holds other DNA sequences that translate to the same CDR3. This chain uses TRBV11-3 with TRBJ2-1; D remains ambiguous. The V gene's germline CDR1 is SGHNT and CDR2 YENEEA. Trimming took 0 bases from V and 4 from J, leaving 4 bases between them. CDR3 length equals 13 residues. CDR3 DNA sequence: TGTGCCAGCAGCTTAGAAGCGTACAATGAGCAGTTCTTC. This translates into CASSLEAYNEQFF.

The chain combines TRBV7-9 with TRBJ2-6; D is possibly TRBD1 (5 bases). V dropped 2 bases and J dropped 4 bases, with 15 bases sitting between them. This CDR3 contains 17 residues. The germline V gene encodes CDR1 SEHNR and CDR2 FQNEAQ (reference sequence). The CDR3 DNA reads TGTGCCAGCAGCTTATCCCTTATGGGGCCAGGGGCCAACGTCCTGACTTTC. Its protein product is CASSLSLMGPGANVLTF.

With respect to this clone: Other DNA sequences in the same sample also yield this CDR3. The chain recombines TRBV19 with TRBJ1-2, with D perhaps matching TRBD1 (6 bases). The ends were cut back, 8 bases at V and 5 bases at J, with 24 bases in the middle. In germline, CDR1 is LNHDA, CDR2 SQIVND (reference sequence). This CDR3 region has 16 residues. This CDR3 reads CASRWGTHSSLYGYTF. The CDR3 DNA is TGTGCCAGTCGGTGGGGGACACACTCCTCCCTTTATGGCTACACCTTC.

This clone was found once. The CDR3 DNA follows: TGTGCCAGCAGCCCCGGGGGGACCCAGTACTTC. Translating it yields CASSPGGTQYF. This chain uses TRBV5-8 with TRBJ2-5; tentatively, D is TRBD2 (6 bases). Germline-derived CDR1 and CDR2 are SGHTS and YDEGEE. Trimming pared 4 bases from V and 7 bases from J, leaving 8 bases between. This CDR3 comprises 11 residues.

The chain combines TRBV4-1 with TRBJ1-1; 7 positions agree with TRBD1. This CDR3 contains 14 residues. V was pared by 2 bases and J by 2 bases, with 2 bases of the junction left unmatched. Germline loops: CDR1 MGHRA, CDR2 YSYEKL. The CDR3 DNA follows: TGCGCCAGCAGCCAAAGACAGGGTAACACTGAAGCTTTCTTT. Translating gives CASSQRQGNTEAFF.

The genes are TRBV6-2 or TRBV6-3 and TRBJ2-7, with D perhaps matching TRBD2 (7 bases). V shed 0 bases and J shed 3 bases, with 15 bases lying between them. The CDR3 is made up of 16 amino acids. Per the germline V gene, CDR1 is MNHEY and CDR2 is SVGEGT. CDR3 in DNA: TGTGCCAGCAGTTACTCGTTACGGGGGGCGAGCTACGAGCAGTACTTC. This sequence encodes CASSYSLRGASYEQYF.

This chain joins TRBV6-1 and TRBJ2-1, with 9 nucleotides matching TRBD2. Germline lookup yields CDR1 MNHNS and CDR2 SASEGT. The CDR3 totals 15 residues. After removal of 3 bases from V and 4 bases from J, the junction contained 4 bases not matched to a gene. CDR3 region: CASSEGGGDYNEQFF. CDR3 sequence (DNA): TGTGCCAGCAGTGAGGGCGGGGGGGATTACAATGAGCAGTTCTTC.

This clone appeared once. The rearrangement joins TRBV9 to TRBJ2-3, with TRBD2 matching 12 bases. V gave up 1 base and J gave up 4 bases; unmatched junction bases: 13. This CDR3 contains 19 residues. CDR1 is SGDLS, CDR2 YYNGEE, per germline. The CDR3 loop is CASSVWGGLAGSRADTQYF. In DNA form, the CDR3 reads TGTGCCAGCAGCGTATGGGGAGGACTAGCGGGGAGTAGGGCAGATACGCAGTATTTT.

The rearrangement links TRBV3-1 (or the pseudogene TRBV3-2) to TRBJ1-2, with 9 bases identical to TRBD1. This CDR3 is 19 amino acids long. Germline values: CDR1 LGHDT, CDR2 YNNKEL (reference sequence). V was pared by 7 bases and J by 4 bases, with 22 bases of the junction left unmatched. DNA for the CDR3: TGTGCCAGCACCGATACGGCGGGGACAGGGCTCCAAGAACTCTATGGCTACACCTTC. The encoded protein is CASTDTAGTGLQELYGYTF.

V usage is TRBV5-4 and J usage is TRBJ2-7; the D gene is possibly TRBD1 (6 bases). The CDR3 is 13 residues long. V was shortened by 4 bases and J by 5 bases, with 13 bases between the two germline ends. Germline V gives CDR1 SGHNT, CDR2 YYREEE (reference sequence). The CDR3 nucleotides are TGTGCCAGCAGCCCACAGGGTGGTAACGAGCAGTACTTC. Residues: CASSPQGGNEQYF.

The V gene is TRBV27, the J gene TRBJ1-3; a possible D gene is TRBD1 (5 bases). CDR1 is MNHEY and CDR2 is SMNVEV in the germline V gene (reference sequence). V lost 2 bases and J lost 4, with 15 bases in between. The CDR3 totals 16 residues. The CDR3 nucleotides are TGTGCCAGCAGTTTAAGGGGCGGTTTGGGAGGAAACACCATATATTTT. It encodes CASSLRGGLGGNTIYF.

The rearrangement links TRBV12-3 or TRBV12-4 to TRBJ2-5; no clear D. The CDR3 runs 12 residues. The V end lost 5 bases, the J end lost 4 bases, and 8 bases lay between the germline ends. This chain's CDR3 is CASSALGETQYF. For the CDR3, the DNA is TGTGCCAGCAGTGCTCTAGGAGAGACCCAGTACTTC.

The J gene is TRBJ2-1, the V gene TRBV15; 10 bases align to TRBD1. Losses at the gene ends were 0 bases for V and 8 bases for J; bases not matched to a gene: 7. This CDR3 is built from 16 residues. CDR1 and CDR2 (germline): LNHNV, YYDKDF (reference sequence). The CDR3 is CATSRDLGQGGDEQFF. The CDR3 coding sequence is TGTGCCACCAGCAGAGATCTAGGACAGGGGGGTGATGAGCAGTTCTTC.

This clone was observed a few times. J is TRBJ2-7 and V is TRBV7-9, with D possibly being TRBD2 (5 bases). CDR3 length: 14 residues. The germline V gene encodes CDR1 SEHNR and CDR2 FQNEAQ (reference sequence). Trimming took 4 bases from V and 2 from J, leaving 12 bases between them. CDR3 DNA: TGTGCCAGCAGCTCCACGGTGGGAGCCTACGAGCAGTACTTC. Amino acid sequence: CASSSTVGAYEQYF.

This clone has just one count. This sequence joins TRBV5-5 and TRBJ2-5; the match to TRBD2 covers 12 bases. Trimming removed 0 bases from V and 2 bases from J; junction bases left unmatched: 2. This CDR3 contains 16 residues. Germline lookup yields CDR1 SGHKS and CDR2 YYEKEE (reference sequence). CDR3: CASSLALAGGQETQYF. DNA of the CDR3: TGTGCCAGCAGCTTGGCCCTAGCGGGGGGGCAAGAGACCCAGTACTTC. The whole variable domain, remainder taken from reference TRBV5-5 and TRBJ2-5, is DAGVTQSPTHLIKTRGQQVTLRCSPISGHKSVSWYQQVLGQGPQFIFQYYEKEERGRGNFPDRFSARQFPNYSSELNVNALLLGDSALYLCASSLALAGGQETQYFGPGTRLLVL.

The rearrangement joins TRBV7-6 to TRBJ2-5; tentative D call: TRBD2 (6 bases). The V end lost 5 bases, the J end lost 1 base, and 14 bases lay between the germline ends. Germline CDR1 is SGHVS and CDR2 is FNYEAQ. The CDR3 extends over 15 amino acids. Here the CDR3 reads CASSRGAGFQETQYF. CDR3 DNA: TGTGCCAGCAGCCGAGGAGCGGGTTTCCAAGAGACCCAGTACTTC.